One T cell receptor beta chain is described in this entry. This sample was included in a study of blood T cell repertoires in COVID-19. V dropped 4 bases and J dropped 8; count of bases not matched to a gene: 13. Germline loops: CDR1 MNHEY, CDR2 SMNVEV (reference sequence). This CDR3 contains 15 residues. Assay used: immunoSEQ multiplex PCR; TCRdb lists only in-frame clones, some missing. The sample includes roughly 100,000 clones, around 87% seen only once; the top ten take roughly 5.6%. The material sequenced was peripheral blood. V gene TRBV27 combines with J gene TRBJ1-2, with TRBD1 matching 7 bases. The TCR sequence derives from a woman aged 45-65 years with COVID-19, enrolled during active disease. This chain's CDR3 is CASSSPDRLGWGYTF. CDR3 in DNA: TGTGCCAGCAGTTCCCCGGACAGGCTAGGTTGGGGCTACACCTTC.